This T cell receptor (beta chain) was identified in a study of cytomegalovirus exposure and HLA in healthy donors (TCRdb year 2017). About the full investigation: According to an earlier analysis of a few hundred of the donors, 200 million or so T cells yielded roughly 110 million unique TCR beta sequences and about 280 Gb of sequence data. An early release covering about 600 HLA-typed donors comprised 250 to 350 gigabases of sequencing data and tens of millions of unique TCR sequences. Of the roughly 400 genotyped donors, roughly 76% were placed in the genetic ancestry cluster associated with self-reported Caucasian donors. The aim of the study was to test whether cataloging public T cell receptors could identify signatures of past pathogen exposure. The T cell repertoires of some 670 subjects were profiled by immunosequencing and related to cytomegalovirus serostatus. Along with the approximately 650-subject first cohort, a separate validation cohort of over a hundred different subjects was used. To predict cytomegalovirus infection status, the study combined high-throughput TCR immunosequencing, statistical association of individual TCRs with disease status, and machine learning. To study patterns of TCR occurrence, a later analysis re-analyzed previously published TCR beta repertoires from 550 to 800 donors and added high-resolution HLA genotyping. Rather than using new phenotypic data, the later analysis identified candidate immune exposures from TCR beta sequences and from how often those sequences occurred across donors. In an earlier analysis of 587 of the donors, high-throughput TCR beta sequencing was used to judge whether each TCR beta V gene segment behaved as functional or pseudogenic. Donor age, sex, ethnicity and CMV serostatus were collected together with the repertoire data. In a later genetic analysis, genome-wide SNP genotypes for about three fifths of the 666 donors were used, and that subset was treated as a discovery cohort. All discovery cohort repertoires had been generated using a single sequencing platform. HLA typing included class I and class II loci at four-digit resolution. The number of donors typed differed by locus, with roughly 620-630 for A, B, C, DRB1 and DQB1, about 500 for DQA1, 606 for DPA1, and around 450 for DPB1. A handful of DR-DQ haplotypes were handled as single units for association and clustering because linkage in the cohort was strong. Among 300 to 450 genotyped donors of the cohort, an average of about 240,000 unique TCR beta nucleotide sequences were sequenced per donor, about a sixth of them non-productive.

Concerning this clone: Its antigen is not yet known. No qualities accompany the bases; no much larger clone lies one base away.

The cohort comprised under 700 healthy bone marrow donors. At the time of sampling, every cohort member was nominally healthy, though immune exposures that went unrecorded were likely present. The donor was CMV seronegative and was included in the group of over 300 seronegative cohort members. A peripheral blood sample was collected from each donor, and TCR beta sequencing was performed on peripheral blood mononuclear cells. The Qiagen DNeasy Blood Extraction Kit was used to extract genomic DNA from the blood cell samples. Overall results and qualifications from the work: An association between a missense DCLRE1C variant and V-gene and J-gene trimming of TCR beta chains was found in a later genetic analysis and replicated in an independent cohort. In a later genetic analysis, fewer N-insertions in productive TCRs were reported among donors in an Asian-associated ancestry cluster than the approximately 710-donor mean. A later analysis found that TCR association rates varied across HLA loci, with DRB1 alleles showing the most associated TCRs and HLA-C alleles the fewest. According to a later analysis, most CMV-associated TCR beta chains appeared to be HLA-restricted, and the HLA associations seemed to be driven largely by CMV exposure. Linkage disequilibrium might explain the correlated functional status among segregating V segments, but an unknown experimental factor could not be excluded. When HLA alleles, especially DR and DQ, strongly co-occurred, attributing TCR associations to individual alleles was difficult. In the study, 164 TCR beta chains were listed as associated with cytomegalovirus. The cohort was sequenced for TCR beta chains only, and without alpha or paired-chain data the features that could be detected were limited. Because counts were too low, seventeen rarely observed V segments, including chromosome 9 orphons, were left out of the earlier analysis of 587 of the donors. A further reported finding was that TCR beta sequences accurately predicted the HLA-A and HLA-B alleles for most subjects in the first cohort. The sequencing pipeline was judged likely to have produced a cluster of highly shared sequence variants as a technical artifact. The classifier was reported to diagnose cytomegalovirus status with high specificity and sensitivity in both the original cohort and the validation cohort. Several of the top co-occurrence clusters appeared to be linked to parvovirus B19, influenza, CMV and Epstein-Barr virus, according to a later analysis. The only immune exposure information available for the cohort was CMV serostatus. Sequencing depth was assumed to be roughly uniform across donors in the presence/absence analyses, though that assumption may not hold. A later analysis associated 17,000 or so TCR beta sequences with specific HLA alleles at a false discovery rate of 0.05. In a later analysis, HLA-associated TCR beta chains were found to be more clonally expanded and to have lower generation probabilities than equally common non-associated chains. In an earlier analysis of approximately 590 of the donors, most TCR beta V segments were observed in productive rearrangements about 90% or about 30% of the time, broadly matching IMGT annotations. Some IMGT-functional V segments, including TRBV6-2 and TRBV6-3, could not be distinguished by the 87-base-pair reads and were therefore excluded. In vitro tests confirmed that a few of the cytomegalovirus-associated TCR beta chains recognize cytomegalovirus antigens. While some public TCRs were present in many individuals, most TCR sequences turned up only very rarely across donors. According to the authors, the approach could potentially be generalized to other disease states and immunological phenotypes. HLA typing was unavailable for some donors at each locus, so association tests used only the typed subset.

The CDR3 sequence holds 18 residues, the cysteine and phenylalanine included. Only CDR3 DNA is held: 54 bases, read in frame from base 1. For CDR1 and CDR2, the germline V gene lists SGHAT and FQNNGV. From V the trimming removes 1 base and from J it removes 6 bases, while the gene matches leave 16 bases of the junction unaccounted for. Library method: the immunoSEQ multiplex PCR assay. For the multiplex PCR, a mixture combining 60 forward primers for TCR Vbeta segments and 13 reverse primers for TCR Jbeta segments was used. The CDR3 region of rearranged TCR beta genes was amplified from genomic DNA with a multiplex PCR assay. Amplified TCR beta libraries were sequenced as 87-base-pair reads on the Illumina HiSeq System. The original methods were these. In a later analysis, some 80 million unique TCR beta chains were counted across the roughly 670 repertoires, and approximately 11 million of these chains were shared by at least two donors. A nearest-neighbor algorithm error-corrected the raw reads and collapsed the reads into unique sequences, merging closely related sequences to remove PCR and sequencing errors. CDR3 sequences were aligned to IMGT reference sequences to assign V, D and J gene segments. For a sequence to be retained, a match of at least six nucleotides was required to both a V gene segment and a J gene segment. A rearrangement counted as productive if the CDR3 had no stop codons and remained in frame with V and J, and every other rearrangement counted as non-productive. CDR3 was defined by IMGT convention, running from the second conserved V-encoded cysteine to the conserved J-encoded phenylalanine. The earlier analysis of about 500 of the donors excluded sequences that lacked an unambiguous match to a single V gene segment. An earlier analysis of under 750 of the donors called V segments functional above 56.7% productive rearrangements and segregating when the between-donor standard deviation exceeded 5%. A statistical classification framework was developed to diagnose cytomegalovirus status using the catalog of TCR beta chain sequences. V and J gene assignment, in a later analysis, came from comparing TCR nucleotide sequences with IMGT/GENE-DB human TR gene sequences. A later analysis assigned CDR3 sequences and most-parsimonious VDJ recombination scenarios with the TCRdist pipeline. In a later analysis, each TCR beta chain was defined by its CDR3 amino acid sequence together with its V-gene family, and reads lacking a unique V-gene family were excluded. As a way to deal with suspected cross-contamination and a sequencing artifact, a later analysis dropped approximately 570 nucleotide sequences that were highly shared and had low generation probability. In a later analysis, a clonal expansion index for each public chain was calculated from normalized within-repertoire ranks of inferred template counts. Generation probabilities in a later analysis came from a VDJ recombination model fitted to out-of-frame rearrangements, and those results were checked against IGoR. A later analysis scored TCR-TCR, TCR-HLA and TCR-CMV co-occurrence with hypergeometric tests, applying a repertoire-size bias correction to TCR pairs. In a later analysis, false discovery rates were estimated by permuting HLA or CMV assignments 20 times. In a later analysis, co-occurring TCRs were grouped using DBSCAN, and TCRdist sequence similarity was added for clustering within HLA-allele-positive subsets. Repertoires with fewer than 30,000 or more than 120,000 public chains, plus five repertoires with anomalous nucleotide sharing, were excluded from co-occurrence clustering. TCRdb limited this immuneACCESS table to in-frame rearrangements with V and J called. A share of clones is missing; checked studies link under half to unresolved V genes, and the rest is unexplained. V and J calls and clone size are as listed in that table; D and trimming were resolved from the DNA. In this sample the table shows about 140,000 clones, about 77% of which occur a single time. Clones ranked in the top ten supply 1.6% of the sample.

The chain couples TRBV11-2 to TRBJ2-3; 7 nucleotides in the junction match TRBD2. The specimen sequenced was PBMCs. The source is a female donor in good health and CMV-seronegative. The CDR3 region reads CASSLGLLRGGDWDTQYF. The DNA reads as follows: TGTGCCAGCAGCTTAGGCTTGCTCCGCGGGGGAGATTGGGATACGCAGTATTTT.